The source of this T cell receptor beta chain is a study of Graves' ophthalmopathy and Graves' hyperthyroidism (dated by TCRdb to the late 2010s). About the full investigation: Peripheral blood samples were taken at the time of initial diagnosis, before any treatment was given. Following sample collection, hyperthyroidism patients were given methimazole at a starting dose of 30 mg daily, and ophthalmopathy patients were given high-dose intravenous methylprednisolone. An independent validation cohort comprised under 20 hyperthyroidism patients and over 15 patients who later progressed from hyperthyroidism to ophthalmopathy. The study used signatures of the TCR beta repertoire to tell Graves' ophthalmopathy apart from Graves' hyperthyroidism and to predict which patients would progress to ophthalmopathy. The approximately 100 discovery patients were randomly split 7:3 into training and test sets. In total, 135 blood samples were TCR-sequenced: approximately 42 ophthalmopathy, under 85 hyperthyroidism and some 17 hyperthyroidism-to-ophthalmopathy patients. To explore V-J signatures that separate ophthalmopathy from hyperthyroidism, a discovery set of about a hundred patients was enrolled, consisting of about 45 with ophthalmopathy and about 60 with stable hyperthyroidism. In over five hyperthyroidism patients, T-cell repertoires of thyroid tissue and blood were compared. What the research found in general, with its limitations: Among expanded thyroid clonotypes with frequency above 0.001, most also showed up in blood, which suggests that blood repertoires may reflect the thyroid immune response. In validation, the model predicted ophthalmopathy progression with nearly 71% sensitivity and approximately 72% specificity; eleven to twelve predicted patients were CT-confirmed with GO in a median of about 6.2 months. Sample size was not statistically predetermined, and group allocation was not concealed from the investigators. The 13-signature model separated ophthalmopathy from stable hyperthyroidism with around 90% sensitivity and approximately 83% specificity in cross-validation, and 80%/75% in the test set.

This clonotype was recorded at least ten times. The specificity of this receptor is unknown. No much larger clone is present one base from it, and per-base qualities are unavailable. TCR beta CDR3 regions were amplified from RNA transcripts for repertoire sequencing. A first-round RT-PCR used HTBI primers with the Qiagen OneStep RT-PCR kit, followed by a second-round multiplex PCR, size selection and purification. Libraries were sequenced on an Illumina HiSeq2000 using paired-end 100 bp reads. As for how the authors treated the data: Reads were processed with SOAPnuke, discarding reads with adapters, uncalled bases, mean Phred below 15, or no exact constant-primer or identifier match. COPE v1.2.5 was used to merge high-quality paired reads. Each unique nucleotide sequence was treated as a clonotype, and MiTCR v1.1 was used to align the clonotypes to the IMGT TRB V, D and J references. The analysis was limited to V-J combinations with a frequency above 0.0001, which together covered 98% to 99.2% of repertoires. For each V-J combination, a TCR clonal expansion and chaos score was defined as F50 clonal expansion divided by the chaos observed in the TCRdist matrix. Welch's t-statistics and random forest were used to narrow the features down to more than 10 V-J combinations, which were then fed into a naive Bayes classifier. The similarity between thyroid and blood repertoires was quantified using the Morisita-Horn index. TCRdb reprocessed the public reads (quality trimming at Q25 with fastp, clone calling with MiXCR) and kept in-frame beta chains. When rows share a CDR3 protein, they turn into one entry using the most common DNA and genes. The V and J calls were not made by the authors but by TCRdb's processing. The table for this sample lists about 380,000 distinct CDR3 sequences; 15% of them were counted only once. The leading ten clones occupy 5.5% to 7% of the sample.

A patient counted as having stable hyperthyroidism if there was no progression to ophthalmopathy within 18 months of follow-up. Hyperthyroidism patients were newly diagnosed, were aged 18 to 65 years, and had a disease duration under 2 months. Patients with other autoimmune diseases, uncontrolled infections, pregnancy or lactation were excluded. Clinical symptoms, serum thyroxine, TRAb, thyroid ultrasound and orbital computed tomography were used for diagnosis. Ficoll-Paque density gradient centrifugation was used to isolate PBMCs from under 11 ml of fresh peripheral blood. Trizol reagent was used to extract the total RNA, and its quality was then checked on an Agilent 2100 Bioanalyzer. Sequenced: peripheral blood. The clonotype comes from a woman younger than 35 with stable Graves' hyperthyroidism. Donor details come from another sample of the same person, matched by shared clones.

The sequence in DNA is TGTGCCACCAAAATGGGGGAATATTGCAATCAGCCCCAGCATTTT. Translated, this is CATKMGEYCNQPQHF. The chain uses TRBV24-1 and TRBJ1-5; TRBD1 is possibly the D segment (5 matching bases). The CDR3 spans 15 residues, from the cysteine through the phenylalanine. Only the CDR3 part of the read is kept: 45 bases, read in frame from the first base. As encoded in the germline V gene, CDR1 is KGHDR while CDR2 is SFDVKD. Trimming removed 8 bases from V and 2 bases from J, leaving 15 bases between the germline ends.